Below are 3 T cell receptor beta chains sequenced from a single sample in a study of cytomegalovirus exposure and HLA in healthy donors. Researchers ran the PCR with 60 Vbeta and 13 Jbeta primers. Clones were read by immunoSEQ multiplex PCR, and TCRdb kept only the in-frame ones, dropping some. The sample yields about 180,000 clones, about 78% seen once. The source material was PBMCs. The receptor set was obtained from a man aged 60-69 years in good health and CMV-seronegative.

J is TRBJ2-3 and V is TRBV7-9; D uncertain. CDR3 length: 12 amino acids. Germline V lookup: CDR1 SEHNR, CDR2 FQNEAQ (reference sequence). Trimming shortened V by 3 bases and J by 3 bases, and 4 bases separated the two germline ends. The CDR3 here is CASSLRTDTQYF. CDR3 DNA: TGTGCCAGCAGCTTGAGGACAGATACGCAGTATTTT.

The chain's CDR3 is CASSLSWNTEAFF. For the CDR3, the DNA is TGCGCCAGCAGTCTCTCGTGGAACACTGAAGCTTTCTTT. The rearrangement links TRBV10-2 to TRBJ1-1, with D unresolved. This CDR3 has 13 residues. Deletions cut 5 bases from V and 1 base from J, with 8 bases between. Germline V CDR1 and CDR2: WSHSY, SAAADI.

This clone was picked up a small number of times. The chain employs TRBV18 and TRBJ2-1; 7 nucleotides line up with TRBD1. Trimming took 2 bases from V and 7 from J; bases not matched to a gene: 8. CDR3 length equals 15 residues. CDR1 is KGHSH and CDR2 is LQKENI in the germline V gene. DNA for the CDR3: TGTGCCAGCTCACCAAACAGGGGAAAAGAGAATGAGCAGTTCTTC. Encoded protein: CASSPNRGKENEQFF.